One sample yielded the 12 T cell receptor beta chains listed below, sequenced in a study of blood T cell repertoires in COVID-19. Repertoires were generated with immunoSEQ multiplex PCR, while TCRdb's copy carries only in-frame clones and drops some. The data hold 150,000 to 200,000 clones, with roughly 83% observed a single time. Sequences were obtained from PBMCs or T cells enriched from blood (not recorded which). The receptors were sampled from a woman aged 55-75 years who had recovered from COVID-19.

This chain links TRBV15 with TRBJ1-2; D unclear. The CDR3 totals 12 residues. Germline-derived CDR1 and CDR2 are LNHNV and YYDKDF (reference sequence). Trimming removed 2 bases from V and 3 bases from J, with 4 bases in between. As DNA, the CDR3 is TGTGCCACCAGCAGACGAGACTATGGCTACACCTTC. This encodes CATSRRDYGYTF.

The gene calls are TRBV28 and TRBJ1-5; D is possibly TRBD1 (6 bases). The CDR3 extends over 13 amino acids. Germline CDR1 and CDR2: MDHEN and SYDVKM. V lost 8 bases and J 3 bases, leaving 11 bases between the germline ends. DNA for the CDR3: TGTGCCAGCCTCAGGGGCCTCAATCAGCCCCAGCATTTT. Amino acid sequence: CASLRGLNQPQHF.

This chain links TRBV9 with TRBJ2-1; 7 bases agree with TRBD2. After removal of 0 bases from V and 10 bases from J, the junction contained 7 bases not matched to a gene. This CDR3 is built from 14 residues. Germline lookup yields CDR1 SGDLS and CDR2 YYNGEE. The CDR3 protein is CASSVDMGGTEQFF. The CDR3 nucleotides read TGTGCCAGCAGCGTAGATATGGGGGGGACCGAGCAGTTCTTC.

This clone was seen only once. The chain is built from TRBV9 and TRBJ2-3, with 10 bases aligning to TRBD2. This CDR3 has 17 amino acids. Unmatched junction bases numbered 13, after V lost 4 bases and J lost 5 bases. In germline, CDR1 is SGDLS, CDR2 YYNGEE. CDR3 nucleotide sequence: TGTGCCAGCAGCACGAAGAGCGGGGGGGCCGCGATAGATACGCAGTATTTT. This codes for CASSTKSGGAAIDTQYF. The whole variable domain, remainder taken from reference TRBV9 and TRBJ2-3, is DSGVTQTPKHLITATGQRVTLRCSPRSGDLSVYWYQQSLDQGLQFLIQYYNGEERAKGNILERFSAQQFPDLHSELNLSSLELGDSALYFCASSTKSGGAAIDTQYFGPGTRLTVL.

V gene TRBV14 combines with J gene TRBJ2-3; 9 bases are a match to TRBD1. In germline, CDR1 is SGHDN, CDR2 FVKESK. With 4 bases clipped from V and 6 bases from J, the junction kept 14 bases outside the gene matches. This CDR3 is 17 amino acids long. DNA for the CDR3: TGTGCCAGCAGCCCCAGACAGGGGGACGTTTTTTTGGATACGCAGTATTTT. Its protein product is CASSPRQGDVFLDTQYF. The complete variable domain, with remaining parts taken from reference TRBV14 and TRBJ2-3, reads EAGVTQFPSHSVIEKGQTVTLRCDPISGHDNLYWYRRVMGKEIKFLLHFVKESKQDESGMPNNRFLAERTGGTYSTLKVQPAELEDSGVYFCASSPRQGDVFLDTQYFGPGTRLTVL.

This chain uses TRBV6-2 or TRBV6-3 with TRBJ1-2; 7 bases align to TRBD1. CDR3 length: 12 amino acids. V shed 6 bases and J 8 bases; nucleotides not matched to a gene: 6. In germline, CDR1 is MNHEY, CDR2 SVGEGT. The CDR3 is CASSQTGMGYTF. For the CDR3, the DNA is TGTGCCAGCAGCCAGACAGGGATGGGCTACACCTTC.

The rearrangement uses TRBV30 and TRBJ1-5, with D perhaps matching TRBD1 (5 bases). The CDR3 is 20 amino acids. The V end was cut by 1 base, the J end by 0 bases, with 25 bases between. Germline loops: CDR1 GTSNPN, CDR2 SVGIG (reference sequence). CDR3 nucleotides: TGTGCCTGGAGTGGTGGAAGAGCAACTCAGGGAACCCATAGCAATCAGCCCCAGCATTTT. This sequence encodes CAWSGGRATQGTHSNQPQHF.

The chain employs TRBV7-9 and TRBJ2-7, with 7 bases fitting TRBD2. V shed 3 bases and J 2 bases; nucleotides not matched to a gene: 1. This CDR3 contains 13 residues. CDR1 is SEHNR and CDR2 is FQNEAQ in the germline V gene (reference sequence). CDR3 DNA: TGTGCCAGCAGCTTCCGGGGGGCCTACGAGCAGTACTTC. This encodes CASSFRGAYEQYF.

The genes are TRBV5-1 and TRBJ2-1; 8 positions match TRBD1. Germline V gives CDR1 SGHRS, CDR2 YFSETQ. Trimming cost V 1 base and J 4 bases; bases outside gene matches: 10. The CDR3 spans 17 residues. In nucleotides, the CDR3 is TGCGCCAGCAGCTTGACAATGACAGGGGCCTATTACAATGAGCAGTTCTTC. Amino acids: CASSLTMTGAYYNEQFF.

This chain's CDR3 is CASSQRRQGNTDTQYF. The CDR3 nucleotides are TGTGCCAGCAGCCAACGTCGGCAGGGAAACACAGATACGCAGTATTTT. The rearrangement uses TRBV3-1 (or the pseudogene TRBV3-2) and TRBJ2-3; maybe TRBD1 (5 bases). The CDR3 is 16 amino acids. Germline V gives CDR1 LGHDT, CDR2 YNNKEL (reference sequence). V dropped 2 bases and J dropped 2 bases, with 14 bases sitting between them.

The count of this clone is one. The CDR3 reads CASSPGGTPARPEQYF. CDR3 DNA: TGTGCCAGCAGCCCGGGAGGGACCCCGGCCAGGCCGGAGCAGTACTTC. The J gene is TRBJ2-7, the V gene TRBV7-9, with 8 nucleotides matching TRBD2. Germline CDR1 is SEHNR and CDR2 is FQNEAQ (reference sequence). CDR3 length: 16 residues. V lost 5 bases to trimming and J lost 7 bases; unmatched junction nucleotides: 16.

This clone was observed a handful of times. The rearrangement uses TRBV2 and TRBJ2-1, with 7 bases that match TRBD2. The CDR3 loop spans 11 amino acids. Germline trimming cut 2 bases from V and 12 bases from J; bases unmatched to any gene: 1. Per germline, CDR1 SNHLY and CDR2 FYNNEI. CDR3 amino acids: CASSEWGGQFF. In DNA, the CDR3 is TGTGCCAGCAGTGAATGGGGGGGGCAGTTCTTC.